The source of this T cell receptor (beta chain) is a study of control samples from healthy donors and cancer patients. Assay used: immunoSEQ multiplex PCR; TCRdb lists only in-frame clones, some missing. The repertoire holds over 150,000 clones, with 95% to 96% as singletons. This CDR3 is 15 amino acids long. Looked up from germline, CDR1 is LGHDT and CDR2 is YNNKEL (reference sequence). V gave up 3 bases and J gave up 4 bases; unmatched junction bases: 5. The receptor was derived from a woman aged 25-40 years in good health. The sample taken for sequencing was blood. The chain joins TRBV3-1 (or the pseudogene TRBV3-2) to TRBJ2-7; 11 nucleotides align to TRBD1. CDR3 in amino acids: CASSQFGQGAYEQYF. The CDR3 DNA is TGTGCCAGCAGCCAGTTCGGACAGGGGGCTTACGAGCAGTACTTC.